This is a list of T cell receptor beta chains from one sample in a study of T cell changes during pregnancy in multiple sclerosis. Assay used: immunoSEQ multiplex PCR; TCRdb lists only in-frame clones, some missing. The table lists about 20,000 clones, 80% to 90% of them singletons. The sequencing here drew on CD8+ T cells from peripheral blood mononuclear cells, taken in the third trimester of pregnancy. The receptor set was obtained from a female donor in good health, enrolled as a control in a pregnancy study. Both conserved end residues are part of each CDR3. D genes are given only for firm matches. Size tells how often a clone was seen (once, few, many) or the class of an expanded clone, and some rows leave it out.

V gene,CDR3 length,J gene,clone size,D gene,CDR3 DNA,CDR3 protein
TRBV4-3,17,TRBJ2-1,.,.,TGCGCCAGCAGCCAAGATATAGGGGCTAGCGACTACAATGAGCAGTTCTTC,CASSQDIGASDYNEQFF
TRBV29-1,14,TRBJ2-4,.,TRBD1,TGCAGCGTTGAAGTCGTAGGACAGGGAAACATTCAGTACTTC,CSVEVVGQGNIQYF
TRBV5-6,16,TRBJ1-1,.,.,TGTGCCAGCAGCCCTCTCTTGCGTCAGGCGAACACTGAAGCTTTCTTT,CASSPLLRQANTEAFF
TRBV4-2,15,TRBJ2-7,.,TRBD2,TGTGCCAGCAGCCACAACAGCGGGAGGGCCTACGAGCAGTACTTC,CASSHNSGRAYEQYF
TRBV6-5,16,TRBJ2-5,.,TRBD1,TGTGCCAGCAGTTACACCGGGACAGGGGGCGCGGAGACCCAGTACTTC,CASSYTGTGGAETQYF
TRBV7-3,15,TRBJ2-1,.,TRBD2,TGTGCCAGCAGCTCCCTAGCGGGAGGGGACAATGAGCAGTTCTTC,CASSSLAGGDNEQFF
TRBV9,15,TRBJ2-1,once,.,TGTGCCAGCAGCGGCGGACAGAGCTCCTACAATGAGCAGTTCTTC,CASSGGQSSYNEQFF
TRBV5-1,15,TRBJ1-2,.,.,TGCGCCAGCAGCTTGGCAACAGGGAAGGGGTATGGCTACACCTTC,CASSLATGKGYGYTF
TRBV7-6,15,TRBJ2-1,.,TRBD1,TGTGCCAGCAGCTTAGATGGGACAGCCTACAATGAGCAGTTCTTC,CASSLDGTAYNEQFF
TRBV7-8,15,TRBJ2-5,.,.,TGTGCCAGCAGCTTAGAAGTTAGGGGGACAGAGACCCAGTACTTC,CASSLEVRGTETQYF
TRBV7-9,17,TRBJ2-5,.,TRBD2,TGTGCCAGCACCCCCGGGACTAGCTTCACCGGGGGGGAGACCCAGTACTTC,CASTPGTSFTGGETQYF
TRBV27,12,TRBJ1-4,.,.,TGTGCCAGCAGTTCATTACAGGAAAAACTGTTTTTT,CASSSLQEKLFF
TRBV28,14,TRBJ2-3,once,.,TGTGCCAGCAGTTTACCCCCCGCGGAAGATACGCAGTATTTT,CASSLPPAEDTQYF
TRBV29-1,13,TRBJ1-1,.,.,TGCAGCGTTCGGGAGGGGCTGAACACTGAAGCTTTCTTT,CSVREGLNTEAFF